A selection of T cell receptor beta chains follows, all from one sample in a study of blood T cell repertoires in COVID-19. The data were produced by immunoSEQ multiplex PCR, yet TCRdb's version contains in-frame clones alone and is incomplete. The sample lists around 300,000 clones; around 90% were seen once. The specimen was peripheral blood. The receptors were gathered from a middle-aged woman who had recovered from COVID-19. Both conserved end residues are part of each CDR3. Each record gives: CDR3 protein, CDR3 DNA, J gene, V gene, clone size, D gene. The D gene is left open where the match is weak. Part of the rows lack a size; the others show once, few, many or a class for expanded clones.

cdr3_aa: CASSFARGQPQHF; cdr3_nt: TGTGCCAGCAGTTTCGCCCGGGGTCAGCCCCAGCATTTT; j_call: TRBJ1-5; v_call: TRBV12-3/TRBV12-4; clone_size: once; d_call: NA
cdr3_aa: CASSLATGGRETQYF; cdr3_nt: TGCGCCAGCAGCTTGGCTACAGGGGGCCGGGAGACCCAGTACTTC; j_call: TRBJ2-5; v_call: TRBV5-1; clone_size: NA; d_call: TRBD1
cdr3_aa: CAHEVTPYGYTF; cdr3_nt: TGTGCCCATGAGGTGACCCCCTATGGCTACACCTTC; j_call: TRBJ1-2; v_call: TRBV30; clone_size: NA; d_call: NA
cdr3_aa: CASSVVGKVTGELFF; cdr3_nt: TGTGCCAGCAGCGTAGTCGGGAAGGTGACCGGGGAGCTGTTTTTT; j_call: TRBJ2-2; v_call: TRBV9; clone_size: once; d_call: NA
cdr3_aa: CASSLSTLASTYEQYF; cdr3_nt: TGTGCCAGCAGTTTATCGACGCTAGCGTCTACCTACGAGCAGTACTTC; j_call: TRBJ2-7; v_call: TRBV27; clone_size: NA; d_call: NA
cdr3_aa: CAWTSGTPDTQYF; cdr3_nt: TGTGCCTGGACTAGCGGGACCCCAGATACGCAGTATTTT; j_call: TRBJ2-3; v_call: TRBV30; clone_size: NA; d_call: TRBD2
cdr3_aa: CASSPLPAGVGGYTF; cdr3_nt: TGTGCCAGCAGCCCCCTCCCGGCGGGCGTAGGTGGCTACACCTTC; j_call: TRBJ1-2; v_call: TRBV3-1/TRBV3-2; clone_size: NA; d_call: NA
cdr3_aa: CSVQGAEGVYNEQFF; cdr3_nt: TGCAGCGTTCAGGGGGCGGAGGGGGTCTACAATGAGCAGTTCTTC; j_call: TRBJ2-1; v_call: TRBV29-1; clone_size: NA; d_call: TRBD1
cdr3_aa: CASSSVGGTEAFF; cdr3_nt: TGCGCCAGCAGCTCAGTCGGGGGGACTGAAGCTTTCTTT; j_call: TRBJ1-1; v_call: TRBV5-1; clone_size: NA; d_call: NA
cdr3_aa: CAAQGQGNYGYTF; cdr3_nt: TGTGCCGCACAAGGACAGGGGAACTATGGCTACACCTTC; j_call: TRBJ1-2; v_call: TRBV6-6; clone_size: NA; d_call: TRBD1
cdr3_aa: CASGTSGEDNEQFF; cdr3_nt: TGTGCCAGCGGGACTAGCGGGGAGGACAATGAGCAGTTCTTC; j_call: TRBJ2-1; v_call: TRBV19; clone_size: NA; d_call: TRBD2
cdr3_aa: CASSLGRAGNTIYF; cdr3_nt: TGTGCCAGCAGCTTAGGCAGGGCTGGAAACACCATATATTTT; j_call: TRBJ1-3; v_call: TRBV7-9; clone_size: NA; d_call: NA
cdr3_aa: CASRGGPTEAFF; cdr3_nt: TGCGCCAGCAGGGGAGGACCGACTGAAGCTTTCTTT; j_call: TRBJ1-1; v_call: TRBV5-1; clone_size: NA; d_call: NA
cdr3_aa: CSASCSSGSLSDEQFF; cdr3_nt: TGCAGTGCTAGTTGTTCTAGCGGGAGCCTATCGGATGAGCAGTTCTTC; j_call: TRBJ2-1; v_call: TRBV20-1; clone_size: NA; d_call: TRBD2
cdr3_aa: CASSPSLSGGMNTEAFF; cdr3_nt: TGTGCCAGCTCCCCTTCGCTCAGTGGGGGCATGAACACTGAAGCTTTCTTT; j_call: TRBJ1-1; v_call: TRBV18; clone_size: NA; d_call: NA
cdr3_aa: CASREGTGISHEQYF; cdr3_nt: TGTGCCAGCAGGGAAGGGACAGGTATATCGCACGAGCAGTACTTC; j_call: TRBJ2-7; v_call: TRBV2; clone_size: NA; d_call: TRBD1
cdr3_aa: CASSLDGPETATRGNEQFF; cdr3_nt: TGTGCCAGCAGCTTAGATGGGCCCGAGACTGCGACGCGGGGCAATGAGCAGTTCTTC; j_call: TRBJ2-1; v_call: TRBV11-2; clone_size: NA; d_call: NA
cdr3_aa: CASSQVGGSGRAGWLYF; cdr3_nt: TGTGCCAGCAGCCAGGTCGGAGGCAGCGGGAGGGCCGGGTGGCTGTACTTC; j_call: TRBJ2-7; v_call: TRBV3-1/TRBV3-2; clone_size: NA; d_call: TRBD2
cdr3_aa: CASSYVREGLEQYF; cdr3_nt: TGTGCCAGCAGTTACGTGCGGGAGGGCCTCGAGCAGTACTTC; j_call: TRBJ2-7; v_call: TRBV6-2/TRBV6-3; clone_size: NA; d_call: TRBD2
cdr3_aa: CASSGGQGTPSGNTIYF; cdr3_nt: TGTGCCAGCAGCGGGGGACAGGGAACTCCCTCTGGAAACACCATATATTTT; j_call: TRBJ1-3; v_call: TRBV11-2; clone_size: NA; d_call: TRBD1
cdr3_aa: CASSRSMNTEAFF; cdr3_nt: TGTGCCAGCAGTCGGTCCATGAACACTGAAGCTTTCTTT; j_call: TRBJ1-1; v_call: TRBV6-5; clone_size: NA; d_call: NA
cdr3_aa: CASSEATGSYEQYF; cdr3_nt: TGTGCCAGCAGTGAAGCGACAGGGTCCTACGAGCAGTACTTC; j_call: TRBJ2-7; v_call: TRBV2; clone_size: NA; d_call: TRBD1
cdr3_aa: CASSPPPEVVQYF; cdr3_nt: TGTGCCAGCAGTCCACCCCCAGAGGTTGTGCAGTACTTC; j_call: TRBJ2-7; v_call: TRBV28; clone_size: NA; d_call: NA
cdr3_aa: CASSSGTGVVETQYF; cdr3_nt: TGTGCCAGCAGTTCGGGGACAGGGGTAGTGGAGACCCAGTACTTC; j_call: TRBJ2-5; v_call: TRBV6-2/TRBV6-3; clone_size: NA; d_call: TRBD1
cdr3_aa: CATSGGMSYEQYF; cdr3_nt: TGTGCCACCAGCGGCGGGATGTCCTACGAGCAGTACTTC; j_call: TRBJ2-7; v_call: TRBV15; clone_size: few; d_call: NA
cdr3_aa: CASSGDSRETQYF; cdr3_nt: TGTGCCAGCAGCGGGGACTCGCGGGAGACCCAGTACTTC; j_call: TRBJ2-5; v_call: TRBV5-6; clone_size: NA; d_call: NA
cdr3_aa: CASSLQQSSYEQYF; cdr3_nt: TGCGCCAGCAGCTTACAGCAGAGCTCCTACGAGCAGTACTTC; j_call: TRBJ2-7; v_call: TRBV5-1; clone_size: once; d_call: NA
cdr3_aa: CASSRQGLSGGSYNEQFF; cdr3_nt: TGTGCCAGCAGCCGTCAGGGTTTGAGCGGGGGATCCTACAATGAGCAGTTCTTC; j_call: TRBJ2-1; v_call: TRBV7-3; clone_size: NA; d_call: TRBD2
cdr3_aa: CATSSDSGATQYF; cdr3_nt: TGTGCCACCAGCAGCGACTCTGGAGCTACCCAGTACTTC; j_call: TRBJ2-5; v_call: TRBV15; clone_size: once; d_call: NA
cdr3_aa: CASSLGGTATPNPGYTF; cdr3_nt: TGTGCCAGCAGCTTGGGCGGGACAGCCACCCCTAATCCGGGCTACACCTTC; j_call: TRBJ1-2; v_call: TRBV5-4; clone_size: NA; d_call: TRBD1
cdr3_aa: CASSLNRGAPFWSQYF; cdr3_nt: TGTGCCAGCAGCCTCAACAGGGGGGCCCCATTTTGGTCCCAGTACTTC; j_call: TRBJ2-5; v_call: TRBV14; clone_size: NA; d_call: TRBD1
cdr3_aa: CASSQDWLSGTGEQYF; cdr3_nt: TGTGCCAGCAGCCAAGATTGGCTAAGCGGGACTGGCGAGCAGTACTTC; j_call: TRBJ2-7; v_call: TRBV4-2; clone_size: NA; d_call: TRBD2
cdr3_aa: CASSFRGSTLSTDTQYF; cdr3_nt: TGTGCCAGCAGCTTCAGGGGTTCCACCCTTAGCACAGATACGCAGTATTTT; j_call: TRBJ2-3; v_call: TRBV14; clone_size: NA; d_call: NA
cdr3_aa: CASSLGQGNYGYTF; cdr3_nt: TGTGCCAGCAGCTTGGGACAGGGAAACTATGGCTACACCTTC; j_call: TRBJ1-2; v_call: TRBV5-6; clone_size: NA; d_call: TRBD1
cdr3_aa: CASSFRKGAQAGELFF; cdr3_nt: TGTGCCAGCAGCTTTAGAAAGGGGGCGCAGGCCGGGGAGCTGTTTTTT; j_call: TRBJ2-2; v_call: TRBV11-2; clone_size: NA; d_call: TRBD1
cdr3_aa: CASSLFVGLAPGELFF; cdr3_nt: TGTGCCAGCAGCTTGTTTGTGGGGCTCGCTCCCGGGGAGCTGTTTTTT; j_call: TRBJ2-2; v_call: TRBV5-6; clone_size: NA; d_call: NA
cdr3_aa: CASSLVGTSDSYNEQFF; cdr3_nt: TGTGCCAGCAGCTTGGTCGGGACTAGCGACTCCTACAATGAGCAGTTCTTC; j_call: TRBJ2-1; v_call: TRBV7-9; clone_size: NA; d_call: TRBD2
cdr3_aa: CASSPPPAARTDTQYF; cdr3_nt: TGTGCCAGCAGCCCCCCCCCAGCGGCTCGCACAGATACGCAGTATTTT; j_call: TRBJ2-3; v_call: TRBV7-2; clone_size: NA; d_call: NA
cdr3_aa: CASSYIGLPTYEQYF; cdr3_nt: TGTGCCAGCAGTTACATTGGACTACCTACCTACGAGCAGTACTTC; j_call: TRBJ2-7; v_call: TRBV6-6; clone_size: NA; d_call: NA
cdr3_aa: CAWSPRVGYTGTDTQYF; cdr3_nt: TGTGCCTGGAGCCCGAGGGTCGGCTATACCGGCACAGATACGCAGTATTTT; j_call: TRBJ2-3; v_call: TRBV30; clone_size: NA; d_call: NA